What follows is one T cell receptor (beta chain) and its context. Its antigen specificity is not known. Base qualities are missing; no much larger clone stands one base away. The data are from a study of type 1 regulatory T cells (TCRdb year 2021). About the full investigation: The study characterized an in vitro protocol that generated a Tr1-enriched, alloantigen-specific CD4 T cell product named T-allo10. T-allo10 was being tested clinically in patients with hematological malignancies who were undergoing allogeneic hematopoietic stem cell transplantation. Broad study findings and their caveats: Compared with non-Tr1 cells, Tr1 cells had a TCR repertoire that was more restricted, a finding the study read as clonal expansion induced by alloantigen.

These reads were obtained on an Illumina MiSeq. The public sequencing data were trimmed at Q25 with fastp and processed into clonotypes with MiXCR by TCRdb, which kept only in-frame beta chains. Entries are consolidated by CDR3 protein sequence, retaining the most common genes and DNA. Here the sample has about 60,000 distinct CDR3 sequences; nearly 50% occur a single time. Of the sample, roughly 2.2% is held by the ten largest clones. There are 13 amino acids in the CDR3, from cysteine to phenylalanine inclusive. The sequence is cut down to CDR3 DNA, 39 bases in frame from base 1. CDR1 SNHLY and CDR2 FYNNEI were looked up in the germline V gene. V is reduced by 5 bases and J by 12 bases, leaving a spacing of 14 bases between them.

This clonotype originated in a human donor in good health. The sequenced material came from cultured non-Tr1 T cells, either the whole culture or a sorted T cell fraction (not recorded which). Interpreted using the paper, the cell subset or site label stands for: non-Tr1 population from the T-allo10 product. The rearranged segments are TRBV2 and TRBJ1-6; the D gene remains uncertain. The DNA is TGTGCCAGCAGTCGGACCGTGGTGCTACCCCTCCACTTT. It specifies CASSRTVVLPLHF.